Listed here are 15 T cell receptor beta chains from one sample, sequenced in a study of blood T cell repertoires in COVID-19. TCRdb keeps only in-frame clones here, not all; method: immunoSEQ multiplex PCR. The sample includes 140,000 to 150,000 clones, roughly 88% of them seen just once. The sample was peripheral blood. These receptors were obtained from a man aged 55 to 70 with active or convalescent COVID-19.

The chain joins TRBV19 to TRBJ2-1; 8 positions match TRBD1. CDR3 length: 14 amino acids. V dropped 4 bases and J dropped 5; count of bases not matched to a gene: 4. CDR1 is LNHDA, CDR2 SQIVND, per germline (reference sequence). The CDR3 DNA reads TGTGCCAGTAGTAGACAGGGGAATCACAATGAGCAGTTCTTC. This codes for CASSRQGNHNEQFF.

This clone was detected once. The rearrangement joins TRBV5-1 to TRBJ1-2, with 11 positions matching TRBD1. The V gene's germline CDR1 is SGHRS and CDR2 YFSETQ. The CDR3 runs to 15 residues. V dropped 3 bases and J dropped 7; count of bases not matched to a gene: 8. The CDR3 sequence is CASSSQTGTGGGYTF. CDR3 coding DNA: TGCGCCAGCAGCTCCCAGACCGGGACAGGGGGTGGCTACACCTTC.

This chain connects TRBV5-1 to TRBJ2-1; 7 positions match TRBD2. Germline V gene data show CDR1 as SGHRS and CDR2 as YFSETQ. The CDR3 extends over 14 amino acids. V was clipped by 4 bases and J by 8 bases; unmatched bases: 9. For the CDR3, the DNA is TGCGCCAGCAGCCCCCGCGGGAGTGGAGATGAGCAGTTCTTC. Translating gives CASSPRGSGDEQFF.

This chain's CDR3 is CATSTPDRGYNEQFF. DNA of the CDR3: TGTGCCACCAGTACCCCGGACAGGGGATACAATGAGCAGTTCTTC. The chain couples TRBV24-1 to TRBJ2-1; 9 bases map to TRBD1. The V gene's germline CDR1 is KGHDR and CDR2 SFDVKD. This CDR3 comprises 15 residues. Trimming at V came to 6 bases and at J to 4 bases, leaving 6 bases not matched to a gene.

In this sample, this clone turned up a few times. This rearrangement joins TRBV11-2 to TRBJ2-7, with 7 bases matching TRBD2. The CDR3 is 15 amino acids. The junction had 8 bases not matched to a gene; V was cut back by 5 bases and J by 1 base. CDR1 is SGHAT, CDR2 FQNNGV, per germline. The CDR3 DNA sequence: TGTGCCAGCAGCCTGCAGACTAGCCTTTCCTACGAGCAGTACTTC. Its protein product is CASSLQTSLSYEQYF. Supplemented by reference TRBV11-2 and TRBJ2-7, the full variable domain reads EAGVAQSPRYKIIEKRQSVAFWCNPISGHATLYWYQQILGQGPKLLIQFQNNGVVDDSQLPKDRFSAERLKGVDSTLKIQPAKLEDSAVYLCASSLQTSLSYEQYFGPGTRLTVT.

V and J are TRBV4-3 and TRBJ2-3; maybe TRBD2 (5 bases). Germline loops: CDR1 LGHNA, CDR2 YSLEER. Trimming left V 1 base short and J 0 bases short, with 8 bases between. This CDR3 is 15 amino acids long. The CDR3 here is CASSQVPGSTDTQYF. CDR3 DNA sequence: TGCGCCAGCAGCCAAGTTCCGGGAAGCACAGATACGCAGTATTTT.

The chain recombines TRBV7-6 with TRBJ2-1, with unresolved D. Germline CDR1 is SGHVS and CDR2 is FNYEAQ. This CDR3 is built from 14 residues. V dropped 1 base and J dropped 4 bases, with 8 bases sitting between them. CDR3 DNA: TGTGCCAGCAGCTTAGGGCACCGTTACAATGAGCAGTTCTTC. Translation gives CASSLGHRYNEQFF.

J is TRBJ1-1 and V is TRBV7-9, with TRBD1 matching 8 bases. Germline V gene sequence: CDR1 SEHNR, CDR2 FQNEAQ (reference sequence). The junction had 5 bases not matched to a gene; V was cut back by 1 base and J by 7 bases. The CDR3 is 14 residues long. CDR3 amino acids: CASSLVTGVHEAFF. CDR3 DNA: TGTGCCAGCAGCTTAGTGACAGGGGTACATGAAGCTTTCTTT.

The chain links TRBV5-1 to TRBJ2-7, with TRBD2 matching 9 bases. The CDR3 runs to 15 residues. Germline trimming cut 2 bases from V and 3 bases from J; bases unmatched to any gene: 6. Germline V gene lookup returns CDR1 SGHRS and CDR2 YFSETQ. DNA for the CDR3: TGCGCCAGCAGCTTACTTAGCGGGGGTTACTACGAGCAGTACTTC. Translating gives CASSLLSGGYYEQYF.

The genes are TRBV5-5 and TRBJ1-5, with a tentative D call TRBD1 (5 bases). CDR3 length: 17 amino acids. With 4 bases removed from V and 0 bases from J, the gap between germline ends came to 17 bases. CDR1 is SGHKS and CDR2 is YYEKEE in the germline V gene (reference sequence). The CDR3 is CASSGPGSRDSNQPQHF. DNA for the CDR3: TGTGCCAGCAGCGGGCCCGGGTCCAGGGATAGCAATCAGCCCCAGCATTTT.

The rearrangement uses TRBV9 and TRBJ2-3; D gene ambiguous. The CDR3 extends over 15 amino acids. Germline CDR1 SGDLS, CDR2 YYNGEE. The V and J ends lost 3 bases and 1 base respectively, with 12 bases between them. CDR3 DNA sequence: TGTGCCAGCAGCGCCCGATTTTTAGGCACAGATACGCAGTATTTT. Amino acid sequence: CASSARFLGTDTQYF.

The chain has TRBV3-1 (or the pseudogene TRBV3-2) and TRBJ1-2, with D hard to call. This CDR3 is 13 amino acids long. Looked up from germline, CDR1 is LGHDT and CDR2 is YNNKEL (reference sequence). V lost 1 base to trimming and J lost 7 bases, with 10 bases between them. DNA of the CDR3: TGTGCCAGCAGCCAAGGAAACCCAGTTGGCTACACCTTC. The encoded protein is CASSQGNPVGYTF.

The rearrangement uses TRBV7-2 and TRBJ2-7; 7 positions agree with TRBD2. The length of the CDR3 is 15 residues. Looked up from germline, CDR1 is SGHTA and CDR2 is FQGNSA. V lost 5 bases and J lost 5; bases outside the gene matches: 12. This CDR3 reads CASSPPGGSRDEQYF. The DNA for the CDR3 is TGTGCCAGCAGCCCCCCCGGCGGGAGTCGGGACGAGCAGTACTTC.

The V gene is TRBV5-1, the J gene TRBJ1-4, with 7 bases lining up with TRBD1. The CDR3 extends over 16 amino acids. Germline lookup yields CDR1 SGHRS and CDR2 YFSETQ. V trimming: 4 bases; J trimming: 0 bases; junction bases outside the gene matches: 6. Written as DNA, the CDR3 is TGCGCCAGCAGCAGGGGACAGCCCGCAACTAATGAAAAACTGTTTTTT. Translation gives CASSRGQPATNEKLFF.

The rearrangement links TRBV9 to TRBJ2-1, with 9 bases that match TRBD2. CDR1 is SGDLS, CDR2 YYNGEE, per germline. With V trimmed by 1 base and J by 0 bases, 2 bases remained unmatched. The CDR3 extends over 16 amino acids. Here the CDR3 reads CASSVSSGASYNEQFF. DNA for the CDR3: TGTGCCAGCAGCGTATCTAGCGGGGCCTCCTACAATGAGCAGTTCTTC.